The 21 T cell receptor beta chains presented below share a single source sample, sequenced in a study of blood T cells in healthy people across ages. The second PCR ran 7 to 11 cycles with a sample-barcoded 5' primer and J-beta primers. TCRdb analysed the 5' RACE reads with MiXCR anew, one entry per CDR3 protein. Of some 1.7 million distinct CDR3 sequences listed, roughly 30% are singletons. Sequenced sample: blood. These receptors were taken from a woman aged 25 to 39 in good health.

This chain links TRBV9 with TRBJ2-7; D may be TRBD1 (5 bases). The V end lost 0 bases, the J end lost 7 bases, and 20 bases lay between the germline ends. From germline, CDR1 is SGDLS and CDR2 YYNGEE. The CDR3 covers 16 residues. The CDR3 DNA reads TGTGCCAGCAGCGTAGTCCAGGGTATACCGATGGGGGAGCAGTACTTC. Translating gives CASSVVQGIPMGEQYF.

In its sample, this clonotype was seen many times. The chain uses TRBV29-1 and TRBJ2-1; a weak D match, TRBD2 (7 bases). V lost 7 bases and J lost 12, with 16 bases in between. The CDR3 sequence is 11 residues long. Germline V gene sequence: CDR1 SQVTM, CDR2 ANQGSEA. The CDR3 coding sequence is TGCAGCGCCACCGGGGGAGGGGGGCAGTTCTTC. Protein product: CSATGGGGQFF.

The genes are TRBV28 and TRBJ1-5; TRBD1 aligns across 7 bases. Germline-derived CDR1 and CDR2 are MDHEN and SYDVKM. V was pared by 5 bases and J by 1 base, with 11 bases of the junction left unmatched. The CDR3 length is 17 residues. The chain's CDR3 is CASSSRDSPMSNQPQHF. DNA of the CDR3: TGTGCCAGCAGTAGCCGGGACAGCCCTATGAGCAATCAGCCCCAGCATTTT. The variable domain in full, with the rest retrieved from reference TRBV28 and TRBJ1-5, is DVKVTQSSRYLVKRTGEKVFLECVQDMDHENMFWYRQDPGLGLRLIYFSYDVKMKEKGDIPEGYSVSREKKERFSLILESASTNQTSMYLCASSSRDSPMSNQPQHFGDGTRLSIL.

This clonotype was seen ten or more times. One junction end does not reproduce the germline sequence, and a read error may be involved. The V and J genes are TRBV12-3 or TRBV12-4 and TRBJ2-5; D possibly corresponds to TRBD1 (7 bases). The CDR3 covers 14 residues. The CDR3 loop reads CASSLVQGGETQYF. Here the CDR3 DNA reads TGTGCCAGCAGCTTAGTGCAGGGGGGAGAGACCCAGTACTTC.

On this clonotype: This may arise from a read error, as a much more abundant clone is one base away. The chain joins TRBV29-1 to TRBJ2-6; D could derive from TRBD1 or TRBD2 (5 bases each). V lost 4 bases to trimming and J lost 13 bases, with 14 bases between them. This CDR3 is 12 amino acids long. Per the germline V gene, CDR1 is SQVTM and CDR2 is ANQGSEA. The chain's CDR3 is CSVVWGRGVLTF. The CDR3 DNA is TGCAGCGTTGTGTGGGGACGAGGAGTCCTGACTTTC.

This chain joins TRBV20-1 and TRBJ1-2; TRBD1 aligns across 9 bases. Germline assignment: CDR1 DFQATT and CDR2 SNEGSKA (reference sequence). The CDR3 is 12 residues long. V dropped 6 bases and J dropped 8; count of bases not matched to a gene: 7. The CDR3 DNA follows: TGCAGTGCCCGGAGGGGACAGGGAGGCTACACCTTC. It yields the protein CSARRGQGGYTF.

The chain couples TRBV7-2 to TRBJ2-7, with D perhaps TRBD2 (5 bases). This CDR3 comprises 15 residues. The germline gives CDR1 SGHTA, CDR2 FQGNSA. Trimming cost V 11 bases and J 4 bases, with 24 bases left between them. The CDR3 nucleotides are TGTGCCTCACACACCCCGAACGGGATGTCATACGAGCAGTACTTC. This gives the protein CASHTPNGMSYEQYF.

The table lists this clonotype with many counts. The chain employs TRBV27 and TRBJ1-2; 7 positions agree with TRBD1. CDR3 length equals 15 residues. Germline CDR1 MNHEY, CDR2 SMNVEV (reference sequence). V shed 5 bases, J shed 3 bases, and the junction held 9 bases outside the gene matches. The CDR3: CASSATGLGDYGYTF. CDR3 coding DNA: TGTGCCAGCAGTGCGACAGGGCTGGGGGACTATGGCTACACCTTC.

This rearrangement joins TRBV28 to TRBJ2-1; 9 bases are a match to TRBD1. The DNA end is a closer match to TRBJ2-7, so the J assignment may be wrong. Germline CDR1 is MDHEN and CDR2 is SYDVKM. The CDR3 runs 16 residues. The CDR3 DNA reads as TGTGCCAGCAGTATACTCGGGACAGGGTATGATAATGAGCAGTACTTC. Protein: CASSILGTGYDNEQYF.

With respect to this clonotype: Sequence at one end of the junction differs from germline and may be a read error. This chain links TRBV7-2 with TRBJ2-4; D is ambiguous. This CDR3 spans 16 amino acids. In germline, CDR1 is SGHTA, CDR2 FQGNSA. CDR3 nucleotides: TGCGCCAGCAGCTTACCCCCCGGGCTAGCCAAAAACATTCAGTACTTC. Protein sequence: CASSLPPGLAKNIQYF.

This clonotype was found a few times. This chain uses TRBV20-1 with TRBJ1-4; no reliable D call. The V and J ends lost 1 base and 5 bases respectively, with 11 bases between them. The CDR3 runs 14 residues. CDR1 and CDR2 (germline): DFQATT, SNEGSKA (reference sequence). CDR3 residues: CSARGWEWNEKLFF. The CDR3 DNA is TGCAGTGCTAGAGGGTGGGAGTGGAATGAAAAACTGTTTTTT.

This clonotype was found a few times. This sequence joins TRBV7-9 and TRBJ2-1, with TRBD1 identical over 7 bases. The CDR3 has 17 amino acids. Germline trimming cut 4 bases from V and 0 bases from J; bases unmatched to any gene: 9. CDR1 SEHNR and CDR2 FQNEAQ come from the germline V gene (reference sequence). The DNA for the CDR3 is TGTGCCAGCAGCTATAACCCCAGGGGGAGCTCCTACAATGAGCAGTTCTTC. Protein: CASSYNPRGSSYNEQFF. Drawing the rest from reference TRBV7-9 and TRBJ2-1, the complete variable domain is DTGVSQNPRHKITKRGQNVTFRCDPISEHNRLYWYRQTLGQGPEFLTYFQNEAQLEKSRLLSDRFSAERPKGSFSTLEIQRTEQGDSAMYLCASSYNPRGSSYNEQFFGPGTRLTVL.

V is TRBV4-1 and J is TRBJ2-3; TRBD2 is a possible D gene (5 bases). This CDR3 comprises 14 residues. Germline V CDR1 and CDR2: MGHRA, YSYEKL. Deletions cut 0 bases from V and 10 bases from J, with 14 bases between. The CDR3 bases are TGCGCCAGCAGCCAAGAGGTGGTCGGGGATGCGCAGTATTTT. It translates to CASSQEVVGDAQYF.

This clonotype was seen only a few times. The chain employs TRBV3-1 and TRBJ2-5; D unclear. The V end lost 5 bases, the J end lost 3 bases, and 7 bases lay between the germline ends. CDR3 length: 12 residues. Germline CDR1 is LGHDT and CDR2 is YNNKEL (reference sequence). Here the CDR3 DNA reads TGTGCCAGCAGCATAAACAAAGAGACCCAGTACTTC. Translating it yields CASSINKETQYF.

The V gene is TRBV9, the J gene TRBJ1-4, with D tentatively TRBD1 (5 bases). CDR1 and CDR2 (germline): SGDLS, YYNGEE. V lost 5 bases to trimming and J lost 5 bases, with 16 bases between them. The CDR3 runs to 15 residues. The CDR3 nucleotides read TGTGCCAGCAGTTCGTCCTCCGGGACCAATGAAAAACTGTTTTTT. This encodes CASSSSSGTNEKLFF.

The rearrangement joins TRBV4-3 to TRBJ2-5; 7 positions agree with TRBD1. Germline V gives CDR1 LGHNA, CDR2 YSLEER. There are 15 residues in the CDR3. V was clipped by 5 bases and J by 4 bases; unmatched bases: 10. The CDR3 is CASSFGPGQRETQYF. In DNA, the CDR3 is TGCGCCAGCAGCTTCGGCCCGGGACAGAGAGAGACCCAGTACTTC.

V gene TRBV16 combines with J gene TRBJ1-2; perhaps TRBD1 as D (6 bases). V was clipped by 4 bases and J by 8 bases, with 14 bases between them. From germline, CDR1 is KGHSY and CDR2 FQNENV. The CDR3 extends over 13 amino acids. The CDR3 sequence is CASSPFAGEGYTF. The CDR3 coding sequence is TGTGCCAGCAGCCCCTTTGCAGGGGAAGGCTACACCTTC.

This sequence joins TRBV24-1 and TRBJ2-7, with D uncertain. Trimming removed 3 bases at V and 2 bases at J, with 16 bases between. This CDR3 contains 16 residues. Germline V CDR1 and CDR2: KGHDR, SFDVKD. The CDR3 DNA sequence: TGTGCCACCAGTGATAATGGACGGCCCTATACCTACGAGCAGTACTTC. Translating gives CATSDNGRPYTYEQYF.

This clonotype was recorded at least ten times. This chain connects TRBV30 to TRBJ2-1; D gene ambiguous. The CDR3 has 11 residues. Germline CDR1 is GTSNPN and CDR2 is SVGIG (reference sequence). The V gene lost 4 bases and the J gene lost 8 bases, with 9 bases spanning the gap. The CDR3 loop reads CAWIYVDEQFF. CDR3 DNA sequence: TGTGCCTGGATCTACGTGGATGAGCAGTTCTTC.

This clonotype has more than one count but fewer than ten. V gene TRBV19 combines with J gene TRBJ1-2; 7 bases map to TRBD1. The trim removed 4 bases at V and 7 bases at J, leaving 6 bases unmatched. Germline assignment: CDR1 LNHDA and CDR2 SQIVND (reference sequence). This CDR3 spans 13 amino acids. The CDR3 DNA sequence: TGTGCCAGTAGTACCGCCGACAGGGCTGGCTACACCTTC. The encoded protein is CASSTADRAGYTF.

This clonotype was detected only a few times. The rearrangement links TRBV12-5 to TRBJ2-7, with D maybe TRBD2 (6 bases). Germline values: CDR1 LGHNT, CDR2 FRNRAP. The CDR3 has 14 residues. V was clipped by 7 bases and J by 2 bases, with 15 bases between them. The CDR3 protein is CASAPSGSAYEQYF. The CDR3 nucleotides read TGTGCTAGTGCCCCGAGCGGGTCGGCCTACGAGCAGTACTTC.